One TCR beta chain is described in this entry. Its antigen is still unknown. Profiling relied on immunoSEQ multiplex PCR, and the TCRdb table lists in-frame clones only, not all of them. The sample lists some 68,000 clones; 84% were seen once. Germline CDR1 reads SGHTA; CDR2 reads FQGNSA. The CDR3 runs to 15 residues. V lost 2 bases and J lost 6, with 11 bases in between. These data come from a study of Tregs in tolerant kidney transplant recipients. Findings and limits, study-wide: Activated donor B cell expansion appeared to reveal the most relevant donor-specific TCRbeta repertoire.

The source is a human donor in good health. The source material was CD4+ T cells from blood. This rearrangement joins TRBV7-2 to TRBJ1-6; a weak D match, TRBD1 (6 bases). DNA of the CDR3: TGTGCCAGCAGCTTAATGCAGGGGTCTAATTCACCCCTCCACTTT. Protein sequence: CASSLMQGSNSPLHF. The complete variable domain, with remaining parts taken from reference TRBV7-2 and TRBJ1-6, reads GAGVSQSPSNKVTEKGKDVELRCDPISGHTALYWYRQSLGQGLEFLIYFQGNSAPDKSGLPSDRFSAERTGGSVSTLTIQRTQQEDSAVYLCASSLMQGSNSPLHFGNGTRLTVT.